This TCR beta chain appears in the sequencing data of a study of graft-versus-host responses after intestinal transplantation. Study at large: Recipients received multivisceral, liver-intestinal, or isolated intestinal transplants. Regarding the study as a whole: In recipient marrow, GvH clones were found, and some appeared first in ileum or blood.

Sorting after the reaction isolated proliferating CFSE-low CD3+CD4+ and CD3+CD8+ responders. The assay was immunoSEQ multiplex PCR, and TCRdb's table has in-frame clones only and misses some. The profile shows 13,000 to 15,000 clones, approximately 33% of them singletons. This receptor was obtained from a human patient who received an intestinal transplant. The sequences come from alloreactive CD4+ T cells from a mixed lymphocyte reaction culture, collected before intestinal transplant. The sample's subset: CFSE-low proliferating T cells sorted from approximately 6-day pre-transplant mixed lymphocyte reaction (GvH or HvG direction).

The CDR3 DNA reads as TGTGCCAGTAGCGTGACAGGGGGCACTCAGCCCCAGCATTTT. This sequence encodes CASSVTGGTQPQHF. The chain uses TRBV19 and TRBJ1-5, with TRBD1 matching over 10 bases. The CDR3 runs 14 residues. CDR1 is LNHDA and CDR2 is SQIVND in the germline V gene (reference sequence). Trimming cost V 6 bases and J 6 bases; bases outside gene matches: 5.